This entry lists 13 T cell receptor beta chains sequenced from one sample in a study of OX40 agonist ivuxolimab in advanced cancers. Repertoires were generated with immunoSEQ multiplex PCR, while TCRdb's copy carries only in-frame clones and drops some. Of about 100,000 clones listed, around 94% are singletons. The sequencing here drew on CD4+ or CD8+ T cells sorted from blood, taken in a trial of the OX40 agonist ivuxolimab. These receptor sequences come from an adult with an advanced solid tumor such as melanoma, head and neck, liver or kidney cancer.

The rearrangement uses TRBV9 and TRBJ2-2; D is undetermined. The germline gives CDR1 SGDLS, CDR2 YYNGEE. V was cut by 0 bases and J by 5 bases, with 14 bases left in between. The CDR3 runs to 16 residues. CDR3 bases: TGTGCCAGCAGCGTAGACCCCCTTGAGGTTACCGGGGAGCTGTTTTTT. Protein product: CASSVDPLEVTGELFF.

This chain links TRBV6-5 with TRBJ2-5; D might be TRBD1 or TRBD2, each matching 5 bases. The CDR3 contains 12 residues. Germline loops: CDR1 MNHEY, CDR2 SVGAGI. V lost 6 bases and J 5 bases, leaving 10 bases between the germline ends. The CDR3 protein is CASRGVKETQYF. DNA of the CDR3: TGTGCCAGCAGGGGGGTAAAGGAGACCCAGTACTTC.

The chain employs TRBV27 and TRBJ2-5, with 10 bases aligning to TRBD2. V shed 0 bases and J 5 bases; nucleotides not matched to a gene: 21. CDR1 and CDR2 (germline): MNHEY, SMNVEV (reference sequence). The CDR3 totals 21 residues. This CDR3 is CASSLSIGPLAGIVTWETQYF. The CDR3 DNA sequence: TGTGCCAGCAGTTTATCGATTGGGCCACTAGCGGGGATTGTTACTTGGGAGACCCAGTACTTC.

The chain recombines TRBV4-1 with TRBJ2-2, with TRBD2 identical over 8 bases. Trimming at V came to 5 bases and at J to 2 bases, leaving 4 bases not matched to a gene. Germline V CDR1 and CDR2: MGHRA, YSYEKL. The CDR3 is made up of 15 amino acids. The CDR3 DNA reads TGCGCCAGCAGCTCACTAGCGGTAAACACCGGGGAGCTGTTTTTT. Translated: CASSSLAVNTGELFF.

This clone was seen a single time. The chain is built from TRBV27 and TRBJ2-1, with D possibly matching TRBD2 (5 bases). The CDR3 has 13 amino acids. Germline-derived CDR1 and CDR2 are MNHEY and SMNVEV (reference sequence). The V end was cut by 7 bases, the J end by 2 bases, with 9 bases between. In nucleotides, the CDR3 is TGTGCCAGCACTAGCAGACCCTACAATGAGCAGTTCTTC. Protein: CASTSRPYNEQFF.

This chain joins TRBV19 and TRBJ1-2; possibly TRBD1 for D (6 bases). Germline-derived CDR1 and CDR2 are LNHDA and SQIVND (reference sequence). V gave up 4 bases and J gave up 3 bases, with 12 bases separating them. The CDR3 runs 14 residues. CDR3 coding DNA: TGTGCCAGTAGTACATCAAGGGGGTACTATGGCTACACCTTC. Its translation: CASSTSRGYYGYTF. Looking up the rest from reference TRBV19 and TRBJ1-2 gives the full variable domain: DGGITQSPKYLFRKEGQNVTLSCEQNLNHDAMYWYRQDPGQGLRLIYYSQIVNDFQKGDIAEGYSVSREKKESFPLTVTSAQKNPTAFYLCASSTSRGYYGYTFGSGTRLTVV.

The chain carries TRBV11-2 and TRBJ2-6, with 8 bases that match TRBD1. V gave up 3 bases and J gave up 0 bases; unmatched junction bases: 10. The germline CDR1 and CDR2 sequences are SGHAT and FQNNGV. This CDR3 has 19 amino acids. For the CDR3, the DNA is TGTGCCAGCAGCTTTCCTGGGGGACAGGCCCTCTCTGGGGCCAACGTCCTGACTTTC. Translation gives CASSFPGGQALSGANVLTF. The whole variable domain, filled in from reference TRBV11-2 and TRBJ2-6, reads EAGVAQSPRYKIIEKRQSVAFWCNPISGHATLYWYQQILGQGPKLLIQFQNNGVVDDSQLPKDRFSAERLKGVDSTLKIQPAKLEDSAVYLCASSFPGGQALSGANVLTFGAGSRLTVL.

This chain links TRBV6-6 with TRBJ2-3, with unresolved D. The CDR3 sequence is 12 residues long. The V end lost 2 bases, the J end lost 5 bases, and 5 bases lay between the germline ends. The germline V gene has CDR1 MNHNY and CDR2 SVGAGI (reference sequence). The CDR3 DNA reads as TGTGCCAGCAGTTACCCCGGAGATACGCAGTATTTT. This codes for CASSYPGDTQYF.

This chain connects TRBV27 to TRBJ2-7; TRBD2 is a possible D gene (5 bases). Per germline, CDR1 MNHEY and CDR2 SMNVEV (reference sequence). The CDR3 consists of 15 residues. V was clipped by 6 bases and J by 3 bases, with 18 bases between them. CDR3 region: CASSPSAGRVYEQYF. The CDR3 region has the DNA TGTGCCAGCAGCCCGAGTGCGGGCAGAGTCTACGAGCAGTACTTC.

The genes are TRBV7-2 and TRBJ2-7; the D is unclear. The CDR3 sequence is 13 residues long. CDR1 is SGHTA, CDR2 FQGNSA, per germline. V lost 3 bases and J lost 0, with 6 bases in between. The CDR3 loop reads CASSFGSSYEQYF. The CDR3, as DNA: TGTGCCAGCAGCTTTGGCAGCTCCTACGAGCAGTACTTC.

The V and J genes are TRBV11-2 and TRBJ1-5; D remains ambiguous. The CDR3 spans 13 residues. Per germline, CDR1 SGHAT and CDR2 FQNNGV. V was trimmed by 5 bases and J by 5 bases, leaving 10 bases between them. The CDR3 DNA reads TGTGCCAGCAGCCCTTTCGGGGATCAGCCCCAGCATTTT. Amino acids: CASSPFGDQPQHF. The complete variable domain, with remaining parts taken from reference TRBV11-2 and TRBJ1-5, reads EAGVAQSPRYKIIEKRQSVAFWCNPISGHATLYWYQQILGQGPKLLIQFQNNGVVDDSQLPKDRFSAERLKGVDSTLKIQPAKLEDSAVYLCASSPFGDQPQHFGDGTRLSIL.

This clone was seen only once. The V call is TRBV6-1, the J call TRBJ2-7; a weak D match, TRBD1 (5 bases). The CDR3 extends over 14 amino acids. V lost 2 bases and J 6 bases, leaving 14 bases between the germline ends. Germline CDR1 is MNHNS and CDR2 is SASEGT. The CDR3 region is CASSESGQTGEQYF. The DNA for the CDR3 is TGTGCCAGCAGTGAATCCGGACAAACCGGCGAGCAGTACTTC.

This chain connects TRBV27 to TRBJ2-2, with D perhaps matching TRBD2 (5 bases). CDR3 length equals 13 residues. Germline loops: CDR1 MNHEY, CDR2 SMNVEV (reference sequence). Trimming shortened V by 8 bases and J by 2 bases, and 9 bases separated the two germline ends. DNA for the CDR3: TGTGCCAGCGCTGGACTCAACACCGGGGAGCTGTTTTTT. Amino acids: CASAGLNTGELFF.